Listed here is a single TCR beta chain. Indicated treatment: about 20 received Ad26.COV2.S at low or high dose, single or two shots; roughly five received placebo; per-sample allocation not given. Vaccine and placebo recipients were sampled on day 63 after the first injection. It was an adult aged 18-55 years in Boston who was the donor. This entry comes from a study of Ad26.COV2.S vaccination and SARS-CoV-2 variants. Study information: Donor allocation was to the COV1001 Ad26.COV2.S trial arm. The vaccine Ad26.COV2.S was put into the muscle once, or twice with 56 days between.

Sequenced by immunoSEQ multiplex PCR; TCRdb stores in-frame clones only, minus some. Among around 380,000 clones listed, approximately 91% were seen once. The origin of this receptor is a person between 18 and 65 years old who received the Ad26.COV2.S COVID-19 vaccine or a placebo. The sequenced sample was peripheral blood, obtained in a trial of Ad26.COV2.S vaccine versus placebo.

This CDR3 is CASNSWDAEPYNEQFF. The CDR3 DNA reads as TGTGCCAGCAATTCCTGGGACGCCGAACCTTACAATGAGCAGTTCTTC. This chain links TRBV7-2 with TRBJ2-1; the D call may be TRBD1 or TRBD2 (5 bases each). Germline V gene sequence: CDR1 SGHTA, CDR2 FQGNSA. Trimming took off 7 bases at V and 4 bases at J, with 20 bases between the two ends. This CDR3 has 16 residues.